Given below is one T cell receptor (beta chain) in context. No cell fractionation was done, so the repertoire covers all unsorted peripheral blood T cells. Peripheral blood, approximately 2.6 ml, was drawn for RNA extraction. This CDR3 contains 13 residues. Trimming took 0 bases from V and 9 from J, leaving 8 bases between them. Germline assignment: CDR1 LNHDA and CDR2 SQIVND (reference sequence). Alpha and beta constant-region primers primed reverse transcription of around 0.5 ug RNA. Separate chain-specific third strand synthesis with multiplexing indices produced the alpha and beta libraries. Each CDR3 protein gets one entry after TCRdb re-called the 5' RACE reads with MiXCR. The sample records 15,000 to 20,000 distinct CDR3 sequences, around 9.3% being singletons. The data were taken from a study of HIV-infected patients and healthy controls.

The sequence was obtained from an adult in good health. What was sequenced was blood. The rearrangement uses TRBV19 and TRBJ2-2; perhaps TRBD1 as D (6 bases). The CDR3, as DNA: TGTGCCAGTAGTATAGACAGGGGCCGGGAGCTGTTTTTT. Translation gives CASSIDRGRELFF.